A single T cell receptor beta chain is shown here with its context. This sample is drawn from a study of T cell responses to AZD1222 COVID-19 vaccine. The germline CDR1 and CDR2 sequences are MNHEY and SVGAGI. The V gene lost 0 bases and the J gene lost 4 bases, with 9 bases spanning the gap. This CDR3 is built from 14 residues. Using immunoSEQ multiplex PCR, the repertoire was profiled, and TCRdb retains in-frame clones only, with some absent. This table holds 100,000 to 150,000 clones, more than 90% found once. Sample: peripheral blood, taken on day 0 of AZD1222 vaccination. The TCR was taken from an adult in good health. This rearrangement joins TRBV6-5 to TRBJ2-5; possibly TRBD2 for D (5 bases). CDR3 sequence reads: CASSYSSGRETQYF. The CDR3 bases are TGTGCCAGCAGTTACTCGTCGGGGAGAGAGACCCAGTACTTC.